This entry describes one T cell receptor (beta chain). The antigen is unknown. The record originates from a study of Ad26.COV2.S vaccination and SARS-CoV-2 variants. The overall study: Trial arm assignment for the donor was COV1001 Ad26.COV2.S.

Only in-frame clones appear in the TCRdb table, and some are missing; sequencing was by immunoSEQ multiplex PCR. The repertoire consists of around 370,000 clones, with approximately 84% occurring once and the leading ten covering about 3.3%. General study points: Comparability of non-spike TCR breadth was observed across vaccine and placebo recipients. Compared with placebo recipients, vaccine recipients had higher spike-specific TCR breadth.

After removal of 3 bases from V and 0 bases from J, the junction contained 6 bases not matched to a gene. Germline V gene lookup returns CDR1 SGDLS and CDR2 YYNGEE. The CDR3 covers 18 residues. Described treatment: around 19 received Ad26.COV2.S at low or high dose, single or two shots; five or six received placebo; per-sample allocation not given. Material that was analyzed had been drawn on day 63 after the first vaccine or placebo injection. In Boston, the donor was an adult between 18-55 years of age. The clonotype comes from a person aged 18-60 years who received the Ad26.COV2.S COVID-19 vaccine or a placebo. The starting material was peripheral blood, obtained in a trial of Ad26.COV2.S vaccine versus placebo. The V and J genes are TRBV9 and TRBJ2-2, with TRBD2 identical over 12 bases. CDR3 nucleotides: TGTGCCAGCAGCGCCCGGACTAGCGGGACGACGAACACCGGGGAGCTGTTTTTT. This sequence encodes CASSARTSGTTNTGELFF.